Reported below is one T cell receptor beta chain. TCRdb's copy holds only in-frame clones and misses some; the assay was immunoSEQ multiplex PCR. Of 65,000 to 85,000 clones listed, around 77% are singletons. The record originates from a study of radiotherapy plus CTLA-4 blockade in lung cancer. Study details: Disease control was present in under 35% of patients, and objective responses in roughly 17%.

The CDR3 has 15 residues. The V end lost 1 base, the J end lost 1 base, and 10 bases lay between the germline ends. Germline CDR1 is SGHVS and CDR2 is FNYEAQ. The sequence derives from a human donor with non-small cell lung cancer whose response to radiotherapy plus ipilimumab could not be evaluated. Some clones in this sample may be carry-over from other donors' samples. The chain uses TRBV7-6 and TRBJ1-1; no firm D call. The specimen was peripheral blood, collected from a patient treated with radiotherapy plus ipilimumab. CDR3 nucleotide sequence: TGTGCCAGCAGCTTAGAGTATCCGGGGAACACTGAAGCTTTCTTT. It codes for CASSLEYPGNTEAFF.